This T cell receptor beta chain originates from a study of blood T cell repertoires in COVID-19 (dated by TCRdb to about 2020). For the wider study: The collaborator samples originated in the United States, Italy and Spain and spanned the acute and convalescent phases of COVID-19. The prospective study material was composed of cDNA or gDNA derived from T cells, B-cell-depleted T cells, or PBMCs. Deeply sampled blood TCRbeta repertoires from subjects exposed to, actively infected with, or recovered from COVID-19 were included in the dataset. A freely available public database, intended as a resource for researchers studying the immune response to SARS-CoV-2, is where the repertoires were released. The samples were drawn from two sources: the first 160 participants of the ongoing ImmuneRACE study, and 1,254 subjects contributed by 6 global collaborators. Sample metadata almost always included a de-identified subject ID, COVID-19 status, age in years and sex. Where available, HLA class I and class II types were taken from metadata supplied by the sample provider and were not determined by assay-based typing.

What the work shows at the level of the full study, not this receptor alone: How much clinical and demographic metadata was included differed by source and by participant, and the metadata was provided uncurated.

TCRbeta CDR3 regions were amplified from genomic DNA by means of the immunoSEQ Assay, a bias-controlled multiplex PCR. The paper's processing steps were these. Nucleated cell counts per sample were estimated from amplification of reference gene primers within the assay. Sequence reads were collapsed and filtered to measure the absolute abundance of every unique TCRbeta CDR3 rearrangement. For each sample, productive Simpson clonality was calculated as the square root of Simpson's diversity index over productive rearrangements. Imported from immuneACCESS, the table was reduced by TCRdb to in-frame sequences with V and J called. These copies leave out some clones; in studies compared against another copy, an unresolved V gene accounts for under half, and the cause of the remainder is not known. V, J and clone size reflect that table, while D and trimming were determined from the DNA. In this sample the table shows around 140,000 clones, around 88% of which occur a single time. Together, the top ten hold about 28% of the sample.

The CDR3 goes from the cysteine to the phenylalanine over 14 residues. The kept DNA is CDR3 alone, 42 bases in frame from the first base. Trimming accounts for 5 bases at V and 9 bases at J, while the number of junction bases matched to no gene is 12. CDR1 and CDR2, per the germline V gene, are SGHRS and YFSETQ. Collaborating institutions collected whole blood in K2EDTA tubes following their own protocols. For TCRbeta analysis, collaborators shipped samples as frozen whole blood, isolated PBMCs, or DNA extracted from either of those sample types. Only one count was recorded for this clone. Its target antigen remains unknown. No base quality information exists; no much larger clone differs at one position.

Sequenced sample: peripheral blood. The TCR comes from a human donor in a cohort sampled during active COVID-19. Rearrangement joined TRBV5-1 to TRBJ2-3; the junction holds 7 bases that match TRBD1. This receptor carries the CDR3 CASRLHRGEGTQYF. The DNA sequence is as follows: TGCGCCAGCAGGTTGCACAGGGGAGAGGGGACGCAGTATTTT.